This T cell receptor beta chain was found in a study of T cell clonality in common variable immunodeficiency. Whole-study results and caveats: Compared with healthy controls, CVID subjects showed increased TCRbeta clonality, mostly in about a third. Patient heterogeneity in the CVID cohort limited correlations between repertoire features and clinical complications.

The sample holds many counts of this clone. Its antigen is unidentified. Read data end 3 residues before the CDR3 end; the end is taken from the germline J gene. Germline V gene data show CDR1 as LNHDA and CDR2 as SQIVND (reference sequence). Trimming cost V 7 bases and J 5 bases, with 15 bases left between them. The CDR3 has 14 residues. Equal genomic DNA amounts from CVID and control samples were sequenced. Measured with immunoSEQ multiplex PCR; TCRdb has only the in-frame clones, and not every one. The sample shows 55,000 or so clones, none of them appearing just once. The chain has TRBV19 and TRBJ2-1; D may be TRBD2 (6 bases). The receptor was derived from a person between 18 and 75 years old in good health. The material sequenced was peripheral blood mononuclear cells. CDR3: CASTPGTSNNEQFF. The sequenced part of the CDR3 DNA is TGTGCCAGTACCCCTGGGACTTCTAACAATGAG.